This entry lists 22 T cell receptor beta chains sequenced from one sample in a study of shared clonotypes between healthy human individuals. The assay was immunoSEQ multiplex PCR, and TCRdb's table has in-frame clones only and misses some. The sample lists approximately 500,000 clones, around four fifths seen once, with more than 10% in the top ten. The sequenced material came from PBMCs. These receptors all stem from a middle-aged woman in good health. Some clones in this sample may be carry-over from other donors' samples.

The CDR3, as DNA: TGTGCCAGTAGTATGATTCAGGGCTACGAGCAGTACTTC. This gives the protein CASSMIQGYEQYF. The chain joins TRBV19 to TRBJ2-7; weak D call: TRBD1 (5 bases). The germline gives CDR1 LNHDA, CDR2 SQIVND (reference sequence). This CDR3 contains 13 residues. V gave up 3 bases and J gave up 3 bases, with 9 bases separating them.

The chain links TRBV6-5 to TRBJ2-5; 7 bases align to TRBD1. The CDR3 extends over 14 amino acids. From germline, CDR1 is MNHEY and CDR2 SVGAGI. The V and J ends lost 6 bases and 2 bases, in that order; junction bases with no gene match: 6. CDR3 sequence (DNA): TGTGCCAGCAGGCATCAGGGGGTGCAAGAGACCCAGTACTTC. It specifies CASRHQGVQETQYF.

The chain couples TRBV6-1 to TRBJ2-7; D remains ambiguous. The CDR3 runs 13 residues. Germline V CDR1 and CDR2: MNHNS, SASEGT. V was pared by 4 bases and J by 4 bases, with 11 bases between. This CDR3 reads CASSVRPPYEQYF. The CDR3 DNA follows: TGTGCCAGCAGTGTTAGACCTCCTTACGAGCAGTACTTC.

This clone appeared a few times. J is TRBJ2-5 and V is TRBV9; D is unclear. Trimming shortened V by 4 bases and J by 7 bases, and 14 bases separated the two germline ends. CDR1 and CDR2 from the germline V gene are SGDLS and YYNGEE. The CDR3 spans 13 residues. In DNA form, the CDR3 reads TGTGCCAGCAGCTGGGATAGCTTGGGGACCCAGTACTTC. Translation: CASSWDSLGTQYF.

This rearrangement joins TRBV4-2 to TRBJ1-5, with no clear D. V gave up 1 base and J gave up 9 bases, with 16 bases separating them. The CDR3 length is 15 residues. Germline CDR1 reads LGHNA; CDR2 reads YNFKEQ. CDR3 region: CASSQVGIRERPQHF. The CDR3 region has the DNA TGTGCCAGCAGCCAAGTGGGGATACGGGAGAGGCCCCAGCATTTT.

The CDR3 here is CASSTLGGGGYTF. CDR3 DNA sequence: TGCGCCAGCAGCACCCTCGGTGGAGGTGGCTACACCTTC. The V call is TRBV4-3, the J call TRBJ1-2; D unresolved. Germline loops: CDR1 LGHNA, CDR2 YSLEER. The ends were cut back, 5 bases at V and 7 bases at J, with 14 bases in the middle. The CDR3 totals 13 residues.

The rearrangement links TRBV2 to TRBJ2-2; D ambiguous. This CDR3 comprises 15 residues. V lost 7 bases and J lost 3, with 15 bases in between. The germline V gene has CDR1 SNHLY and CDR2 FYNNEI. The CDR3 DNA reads TGTGCCAGCACCATAGGGCTCTCAGACACCGGGGAGCTGTTTTTT. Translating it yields CASTIGLSDTGELFF.

CDR3 amino acids: CASRRTSGNYEQYF. DNA of the CDR3: TGCGCCAGCAGGCGGACTAGCGGGAACTACGAGCAGTACTTC. The chain joins TRBV5-1 to TRBJ2-7, with 12 bases lining up with TRBD2. Germline V gene data show CDR1 as SGHRS and CDR2 as YFSETQ. V dropped 5 bases and J dropped 3; count of bases not matched to a gene: 3. The CDR3 runs to 14 residues.

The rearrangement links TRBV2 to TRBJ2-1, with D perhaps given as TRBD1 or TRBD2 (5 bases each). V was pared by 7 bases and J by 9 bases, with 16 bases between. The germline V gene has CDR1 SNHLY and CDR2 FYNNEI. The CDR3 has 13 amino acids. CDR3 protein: CASNWGPVREQFF. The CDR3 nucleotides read TGTGCCAGCAACTGGGGACCAGTACGTGAGCAGTTCTTC.

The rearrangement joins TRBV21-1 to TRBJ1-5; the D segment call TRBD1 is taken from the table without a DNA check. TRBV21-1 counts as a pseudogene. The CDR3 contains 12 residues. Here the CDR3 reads CASGQGYQPQHF. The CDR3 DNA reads TGTGCCAGCGGACAGGGTTATCAGCCCCAGCATTTT.

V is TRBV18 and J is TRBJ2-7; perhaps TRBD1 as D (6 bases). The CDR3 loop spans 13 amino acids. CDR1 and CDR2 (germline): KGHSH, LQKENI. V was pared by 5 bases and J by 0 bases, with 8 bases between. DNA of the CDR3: TGTGCCAGCTCAGAGGGGGACTCCTACGAGCAGTACTTC. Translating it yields CASSEGDSYEQYF.

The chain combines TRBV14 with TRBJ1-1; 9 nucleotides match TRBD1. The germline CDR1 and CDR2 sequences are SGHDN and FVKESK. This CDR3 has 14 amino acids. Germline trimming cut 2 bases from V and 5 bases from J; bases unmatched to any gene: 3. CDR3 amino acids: CASSQHRGRTEAFF. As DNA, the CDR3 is TGTGCCAGCAGCCAACACAGGGGGCGGACTGAAGCTTTCTTT.

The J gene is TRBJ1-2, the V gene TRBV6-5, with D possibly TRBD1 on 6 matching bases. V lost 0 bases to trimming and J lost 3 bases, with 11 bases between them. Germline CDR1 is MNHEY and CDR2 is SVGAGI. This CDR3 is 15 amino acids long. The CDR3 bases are TGTGCCAGCAGTTACTCGTGGAAGGGGGACTATGGCTACACCTTC. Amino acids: CASSYSWKGDYGYTF.

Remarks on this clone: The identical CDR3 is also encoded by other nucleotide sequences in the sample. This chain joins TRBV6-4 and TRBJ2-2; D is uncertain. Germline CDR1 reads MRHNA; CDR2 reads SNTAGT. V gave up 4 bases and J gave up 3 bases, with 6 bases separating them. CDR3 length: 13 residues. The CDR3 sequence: CASSAGDTGELFF. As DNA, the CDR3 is TGTGCCAGCAGTGCCGGTGACACCGGGGAGCTGTTTTTT.

CDR3 nucleotides: TGCGCCAGCAGGCGAAGGACTAGCACAGATACGCAGTATTTT. It yields the protein CASRRRTSTDTQYF. This chain joins TRBV10-2 and TRBJ2-3, with D possibly TRBD2 on 5 matching bases. The germline V gene encodes CDR1 WSHSY and CDR2 SAAADI. The CDR3 has 14 residues. The germline V and J ends were trimmed by 6 bases and 0 bases, with 10 bases remaining between them.

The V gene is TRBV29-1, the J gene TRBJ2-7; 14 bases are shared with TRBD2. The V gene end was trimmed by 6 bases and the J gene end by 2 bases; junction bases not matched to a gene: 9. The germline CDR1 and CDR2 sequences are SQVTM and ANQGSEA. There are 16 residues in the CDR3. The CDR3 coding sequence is TGCAGCGTGATGGGACTAGCGGGGGAAGAGGCCTACGAGCAGTACTTC. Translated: CSVMGLAGEEAYEQYF.

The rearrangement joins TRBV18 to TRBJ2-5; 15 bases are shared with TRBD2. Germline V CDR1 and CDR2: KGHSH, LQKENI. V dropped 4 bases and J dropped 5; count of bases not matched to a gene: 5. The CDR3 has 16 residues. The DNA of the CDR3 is TGTGCCAGCTCACAAGGACTAGCGGGAGGGTCGGAGACCCAGTACTTC. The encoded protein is CASSQGLAGGSETQYF.

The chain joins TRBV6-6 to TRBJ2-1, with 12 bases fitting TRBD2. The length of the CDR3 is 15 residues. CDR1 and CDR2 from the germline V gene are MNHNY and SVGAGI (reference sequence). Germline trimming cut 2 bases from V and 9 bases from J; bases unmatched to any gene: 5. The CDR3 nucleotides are TGTGCCAGCAGTTACCCTAGCGGGAGGGCCATTGAGCAGTTCTTC. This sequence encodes CASSYPSGRAIEQFF.

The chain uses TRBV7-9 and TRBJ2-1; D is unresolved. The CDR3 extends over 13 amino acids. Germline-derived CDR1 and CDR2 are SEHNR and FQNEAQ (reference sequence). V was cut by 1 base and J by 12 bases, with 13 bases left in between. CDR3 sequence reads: CASSLEVQPVQFF. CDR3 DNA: TGTGCCAGCAGCTTAGAGGTCCAGCCTGTGCAGTTCTTC.

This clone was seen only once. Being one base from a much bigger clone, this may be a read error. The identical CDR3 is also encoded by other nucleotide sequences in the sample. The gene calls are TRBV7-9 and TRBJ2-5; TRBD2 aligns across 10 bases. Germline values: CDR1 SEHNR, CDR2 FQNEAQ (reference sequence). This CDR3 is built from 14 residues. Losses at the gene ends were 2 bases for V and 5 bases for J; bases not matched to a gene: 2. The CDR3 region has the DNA TGTGCCAGCAGCTTACTAGCGGGAGTTGAGACCCAGTACTTC. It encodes CASSLLAGVETQYF.

CDR3 coding DNA: TGTGCCAGCTCACCAGGGTACTCCTACGAGCAGTACTTC. It encodes CASSPGYSYEQYF. The chain couples TRBV18 to TRBJ2-7; D gene uncertain. Germline loops: CDR1 KGHSH, CDR2 LQKENI. The CDR3 is 13 residues long. Trimming shortened V by 2 bases and J by 0 bases, and 5 bases separated the two germline ends.

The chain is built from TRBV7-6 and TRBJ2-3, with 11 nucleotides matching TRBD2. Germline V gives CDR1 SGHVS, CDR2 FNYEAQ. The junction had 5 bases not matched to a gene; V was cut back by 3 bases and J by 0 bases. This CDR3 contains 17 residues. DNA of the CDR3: TGTGCCAGCAGCTTGAGTTCTAGCGGGAGGAGCACAGATACGCAGTATTTT. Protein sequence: CASSLSSSGRSTDTQYF.